This T cell receptor (beta chain) was obtained from a study of blood T cell repertoires in COVID-19. On the study more broadly: Sources were T cells, B-cell-depleted T cells, or PBMCs; the material itself was cDNA or gDNA.

Germline CDR1 is SGHTA and CDR2 is FQGNSA. The CDR3 is made up of 14 amino acids. V gave up 4 bases and J gave up 7 bases; unmatched junction bases: 8. The assay was immunoSEQ multiplex PCR, and TCRdb's table has in-frame clones only and misses some. The table includes 65,000 to 70,000 clones, 86% detected once. Sequenced sample: peripheral blood. The rearrangement joins TRBV7-2 to TRBJ2-5, with 8 bases that match TRBD2. This TCR derives from a man aged 50-59 years with acute or convalescent COVID-19. The CDR3: CASSSAGLAGTQYF. The CDR3 nucleotides are TGTGCCAGCAGCTCAGCAGGACTAGCTGGGACCCAGTACTTC.